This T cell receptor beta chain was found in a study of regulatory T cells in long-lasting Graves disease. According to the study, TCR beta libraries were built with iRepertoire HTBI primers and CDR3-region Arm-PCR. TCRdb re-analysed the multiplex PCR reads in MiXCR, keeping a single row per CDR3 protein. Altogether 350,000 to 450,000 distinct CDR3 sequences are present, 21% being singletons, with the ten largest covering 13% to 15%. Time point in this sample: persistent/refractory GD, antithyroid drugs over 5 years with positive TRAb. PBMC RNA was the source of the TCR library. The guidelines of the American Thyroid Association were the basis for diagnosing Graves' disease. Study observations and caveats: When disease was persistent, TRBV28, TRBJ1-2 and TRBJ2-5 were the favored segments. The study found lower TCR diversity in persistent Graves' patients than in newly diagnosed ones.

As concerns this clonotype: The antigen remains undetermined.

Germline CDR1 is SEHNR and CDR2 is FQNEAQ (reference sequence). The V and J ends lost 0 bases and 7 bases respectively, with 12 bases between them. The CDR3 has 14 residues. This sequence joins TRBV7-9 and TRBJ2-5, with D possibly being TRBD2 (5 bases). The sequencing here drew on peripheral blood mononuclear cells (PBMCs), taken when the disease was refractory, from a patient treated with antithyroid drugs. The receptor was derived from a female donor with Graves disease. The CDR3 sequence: CASSLAGAGVTQYF. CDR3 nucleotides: TGTGCCAGCAGCTTAGCTGGAGCCGGGGTGACCCAGTACTTC.